This is a list of T cell receptor beta chains from one sample in a study of T cell responses to AZD1222 COVID-19 vaccine. The repertoire was sequenced with immunoSEQ multiplex PCR; TCRdb's copy has only in-frame clones and lacks some. The repertoire holds roughly 190,000 clones, with approximately 89% as singletons. The sequencing here drew on peripheral blood, taken 28 days after the second AZD1222 dose. Receptors originate from an adult who received the AZD1222 COVID-19 vaccine. Both conserved end residues are trimmed from each CDR3. The D gene is left open where the match is weak.

D	V	J	CDR3
NA	TRBV18	TRBJ2-2	ASSHPKNTGELF
TRBD1	TRBV5-6	TRBJ2-2	ASSLVGTGGWELF
TRBD2	TRBV11-2	TRBJ2-5	ASSLGLAGGETQY
TRBD2	TRBV7-3	TRBJ2-3	ASSLLAGGPDTQY
TRBD1	TRBV5-4	TRBJ1-1	ASSPGQGMLSSEAF
NA	TRBV30	TRBJ2-7	AWSVISYEQY
NA	TRBV7-8	TRBJ1-1	ASSRLNTEAF
NA	TRBV21-1	TRBJ2-5	ASSSRSGRKETQY
NA	TRBV4-3	TRBJ2-5	ASSRGIRKETQY
NA	TRBV7-9	TRBJ1-6	ASSLVVSYNSPLH
NA	TRBV7-8	TRBJ2-4	ASSPTSGAKY
TRBD1	TRBV6-5	TRBJ2-6	ASTKTGDGANVLT
TRBD1	TRBV19	TRBJ1-3	ASSFDRGSGNTIY
NA	TRBV6-5	TRBJ1-5	ASSYGRSQPQH
TRBD2	TRBV6-5	TRBJ2-1	ASSYGTSANEQF
TRBD1	TRBV10-3	TRBJ2-7	ATRQPTGKGEQY
NA	TRBV7-9	TRBJ2-5	ASSAVRGGETQY
NA	TRBV4-1	TRBJ2-2	ASSPMGAGELF
NA	TRBV5-4	TRBJ2-7	ASSSSRSYEQY
NA	TRBV3-1/TRBV3-2	TRBJ2-3	ASSDLLLTDTQY
NA	TRBV7-9	TRBJ1-1	ASSPAPVSEAF
NA	TRBV6-5	TRBJ2-1	AARGMYNEQF
NA	TRBV11-2	TRBJ2-1	ASRKPESSYNEQF
NA	TRBV4-1	TRBJ1-1	ASSHQRTANTEAF
TRBD1	TRBV6-2/TRBV6-3	TRBJ2-3	ASSYNRGHTQY
NA	TRBV7-2	TRBJ2-7	ASSLFSQSSYEQY
TRBD1	TRBV7-2	TRBJ2-7	ASSFGTAKPPYEQY
NA	TRBV19	TRBJ1-2	ASSIEGARGYT
NA	TRBV29-1	TRBJ1-2	SVAGAIGYT
NA	TRBV7-9	TRBJ1-6	ASSLDGTRNSPLH